What follows are 10 T cell receptor beta chains derived from one specimen sequenced in a study of cytomegalovirus exposure and HLA in healthy donors. PCR used 60 Vbeta primers and 13 Jbeta primers. Repertoires were generated with immunoSEQ multiplex PCR, while TCRdb's copy carries only in-frame clones and drops some. Among about 180,000 clones, around 80% were seen once, and the ten largest hold around 3.5%. Sequencing was performed on PBMCs. Every receptor here comes from a woman between 55 and 75 years old in good health and CMV-seropositive.

The chain couples TRBV19 to TRBJ2-1; 14 bases fit TRBD2. V dropped 8 bases and J dropped 6; count of bases not matched to a gene: 3. The CDR3 covers 14 residues. Per the germline V gene, CDR1 is LNHDA and CDR2 is SQIVND (reference sequence). The CDR3 nucleotides are TGTGCCAGTTCCGGGACTAGCGGGGGCAATGAGCAGTTCTTC. Residues: CASSGTSGGNEQFF.

The chain uses TRBV2 and TRBJ2-6; no firm D call. The germline gives CDR1 SNHLY, CDR2 FYNNEI. V gave up 2 bases and J gave up 0 bases, with 5 bases separating them. This CDR3 contains 15 residues. The CDR3: CASSERGSGANVLTF. The DNA for the CDR3 is TGTGCCAGCAGTGAAAGAGGCTCTGGGGCCAACGTCCTGACTTTC.

The genes are TRBV28 and TRBJ2-1, with 12 nucleotides matching TRBD2. CDR3 size: 15 residues. CDR1 is MDHEN, CDR2 SYDVKM, per germline. The V gene end was trimmed by 5 bases and the J gene end by 10 bases; junction bases not matched to a gene: 9. CDR3 sequence (DNA): TGTGCCAGCAGTCTACTAGCGGGGGGACTTAGGGAGCAGTTCTTC. Translated, it gives CASSLLAGGLREQFF. Full variable domain (outside the CDR3, taken from reference TRBV28 and TRBJ2-1): DVKVTQSSRYLVKRTGEKVFLECVQDMDHENMFWYRQDPGLGLRLIYFSYDVKMKEKGDIPEGYSVSREKKERFSLILESASTNQTSMYLCASSLLAGGLREQFFGPGTRLTVL.

J is TRBJ2-2 and V is TRBV19; perhaps TRBD1 as D (7 bases). The CDR3 contains 15 residues. CDR1 LNHDA and CDR2 SQIVND come from the germline V gene (reference sequence). V was trimmed by 4 bases and J by 4 bases, leaving 13 bases between them. As DNA, the CDR3 is TGTGCCAGTAGTAAGCAGGGGGGCATCACCGGGGAGCTGTTTTTT. As protein: CASSKQGGITGELFF.

This clone is a singleton in its sample. V gene TRBV5-4 combines with J gene TRBJ2-5; maybe TRBD2 (6 bases). The ends were cut back, 2 bases at V and 1 base at J, with 9 bases in the middle. CDR1 SGHNT and CDR2 YYREEE come from the germline V gene (reference sequence). CDR3 size: 14 residues. In DNA form, the CDR3 reads TGTGCCAGCAGCTTTACGACTAGCCAAGAGACCCAGTACTTC. Protein sequence: CASSFTTSQETQYF.

This chain links TRBV2 with TRBJ1-4; D gene ambiguous. Trimming cost V 5 bases and J 5 bases, with 6 bases left between them. The length of the CDR3 is 12 residues. Germline V gene lookup returns CDR1 SNHLY and CDR2 FYNNEI. CDR3 sequence (DNA): TGTGCCAGCAGTCCCAGAAATGAAAAACTGTTTTTT. The encoded protein is CASSPRNEKLFF.

The chain joins TRBV5-4 to TRBJ2-5; no clear D. TRBJ2-7 matches the DNA end more closely, so the J call is doubtful. CDR3 length: 13 amino acids. Germline CDR1 is SGHNT and CDR2 is YYREEE (reference sequence). This chain's CDR3 is CASSLTPLNEQYF. The CDR3 DNA reads as TGTGCCAGCAGCTTGACCCCGCTGAACGAGCAGTACTTC.

This chain uses TRBV4-1 with TRBJ2-6; D not certain. The CDR3 is made up of 17 amino acids. Germline CDR1 is MGHRA and CDR2 is YSYEKL. Trimming stripped 0 bases from V and 4 bases from J, with 13 bases between. The DNA for the CDR3 is TGCGCCAGCAGCCAAGAACGTACCAGGTCGGGGGCCAACGTCCTGACTTTC. The encoded protein is CASSQERTRSGANVLTF.

A remark on this clone: Other DNA sequences in the same sample also yield this CDR3. The rearrangement uses TRBV7-2 and TRBJ1-6; 7 bases match TRBD1. In germline, CDR1 is SGHTA, CDR2 FQGNSA. J lost 6 bases, V lost 4 bases, and 3 bases had no gene match. The CDR3 contains 14 residues. CDR3 nucleotide sequence: TGTGCCAGCAGCTCCGGGACAGCTAATTCACCCCTCCACTTT. Its translation: CASSSGTANSPLHF.

The rearrangement joins TRBV10-3 to TRBJ1-1; 11 bases line up with TRBD1. Trimming at V came to 8 bases and at J to 7 bases, leaving 6 bases not matched to a gene. The CDR3 sequence is 13 residues long. Germline CDR1 is ENHRY and CDR2 is SYGVKD. The CDR3 DNA is TGTGCCATCTCCGGGGGACAGGGGGGTGAAGCTTTCTTT. Protein sequence: CAISGGQGGEAFF.